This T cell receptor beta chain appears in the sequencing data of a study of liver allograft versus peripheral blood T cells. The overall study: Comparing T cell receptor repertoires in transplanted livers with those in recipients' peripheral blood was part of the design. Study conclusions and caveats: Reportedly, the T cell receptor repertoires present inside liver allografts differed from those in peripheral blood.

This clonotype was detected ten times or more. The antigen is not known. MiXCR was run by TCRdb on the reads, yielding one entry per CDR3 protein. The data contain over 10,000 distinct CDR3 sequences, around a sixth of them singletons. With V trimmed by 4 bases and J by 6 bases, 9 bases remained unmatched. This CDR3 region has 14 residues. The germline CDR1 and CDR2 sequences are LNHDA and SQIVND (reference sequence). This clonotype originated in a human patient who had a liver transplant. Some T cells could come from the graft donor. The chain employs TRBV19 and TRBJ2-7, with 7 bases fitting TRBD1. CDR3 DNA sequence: TGTGCCAGTAGTAAACAACGACAGGGCTCCGAGCAGTACTTC. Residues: CASSKQRQGSEQYF.